Sequencing of this T cell receptor beta chain was carried out in a study of T cells in tuberculosis. For the study at large: Sequenced TCRs come from CD1B-GMM tetramer-binding T cells.

Clones were sequenced by immunoSEQ multiplex PCR, and TCRdb holds only the in-frame ones, with some missing. The sample has approximately 60,000 clones; 81% are singletons. This CDR3 comprises 15 residues. The germline gives CDR1 MNHEY, CDR2 SVGAGI. Cells were sorted from thawed PBMC rested overnight and stained with GMM-loaded CD1B tetramer, viability dye and anti-CD3. CD1B tetramers were loaded with Rhodococcus equi-derived C32 glucose monomycolate. This clone was observed a handful of times. One end of the junction does not line up with germline, which may come from a read error. Other DNA sequences in the same sample also yield this CDR3.

Sequencing was performed on CD1b-GMM tetramer-negative cells sorted from PBMCs. The V call is TRBV6-5, the J call TRBJ1-6; TRBD1 might be the D (6 bases). The sequence was collected from an adult woman with latent tuberculosis. The CDR3 loop reads CASRDDRSYNSPLHF. CDR3 in DNA: TGTGCCAGCAGAGATGACAGGTCGTATAATTCCCCCCTCCACTTT.